Below, 8 T cell receptor beta chains from the same sample are listed, as sequenced in a study of T-cell reconstitution after alpha-beta-depleted transplantation in children. Unique molecular identifiers were built into the TCRbeta library. Each CDR3 protein is one row after TCRdb ran MiXCR on the PCR reads. The table records 450,000 to 550,000 distinct CDR3 sequences, over 10% of them present only once. The source was PBMCs, mostly from graft donor cells, collected 180 days after TCRalphabeta/CD19-depleted stem cell transplant. The receptors were gathered from a female patient aged 2-10 years who had a stem cell transplant for aplastic anemia, so the T cells may come from the graft donor.

The chain is built from TRBV10-3 and TRBJ2-1; TRBD2 aligns across 9 bases. The CDR3 spans 16 residues. V trimming: 3 bases; J trimming: 4 bases; junction bases outside the gene matches: 7. CDR1 and CDR2 (germline): ENHRY, SYGVKD. CDR3 in amino acids: CAISEPGLAEYNEQFF. CDR3 sequence (DNA): TGTGCCATCAGTGAACCGGGACTAGCTGAATACAATGAGCAGTTCTTC.

The rearrangement joins TRBV15 to TRBJ2-3, with D possibly being TRBD2 (6 bases). The germline CDR1 and CDR2 sequences are LNHNV and YYDKDF (reference sequence). V lost 5 bases, J lost 0 bases, and 18 bases lay in between. CDR3 length equals 17 residues. The CDR3 here is CATSGGLGGPSTDTQYF. CDR3 coding DNA: TGTGCCACCAGCGGTGGCCTCGGAGGGCCGAGCACAGATACGCAGTATTTT.

This chain joins TRBV20-1 and TRBJ2-2; D possibly matches TRBD1 or TRBD2 (9 bases each). There are 20 residues in the CDR3. V lost 1 base and J lost 8, with 32 bases in between. Germline V gene data show CDR1 as DFQATT and CDR2 as SNEGSKA (reference sequence). For the CDR3, the DNA is TGCAGTGCTAGAGTGGACAGGGGAAGTGCGGGAGGGCCTCAGCGTGGGGAGCTGTTTTTT. Encoded protein: CSARVDRGSAGGPQRGELFF.

The chain employs TRBV7-9 and TRBJ2-1; 9 bases are shared with TRBD2. The CDR3 length is 15 residues. CDR1 SEHNR and CDR2 FQNEAQ come from the germline V gene (reference sequence). J lost 6 bases, V lost 4 bases, and 7 bases had no gene match. In nucleotides, the CDR3 is TGTGCCAGCAGCTGGGACGGACTAGCGCCCAATGAGCAGTTCTTC. Translated: CASSWDGLAPNEQFF.

The rearrangement uses TRBV7-2 and TRBJ2-7; D tentatively fits TRBD1 or TRBD2 (6 bases each). The V gene lost 5 bases and the J gene lost 5 bases, with 22 bases spanning the gap. The CDR3 consists of 16 residues. Germline-derived CDR1 and CDR2 are SGHTA and FQGNSA. CDR3 nucleotide sequence: TGTGCCAGCAGCCGGACACAGGGAGGAGGTATCCACGAGCAGTACTTC. Protein: CASSRTQGGGIHEQYF.

The CDR3 bases are TGTGCCAGCAGGCCTGGCGCGGGAGGGGTGCTCAATGAGCAGTTCTTC. Translated: CASRPGAGGVLNEQFF. The rearrangement joins TRBV12-3 or TRBV12-4 to TRBJ2-1; TRBD2 agrees at 9 bases. Unmatched junction bases numbered 12, after V lost 6 bases and J lost 6 bases. The CDR3 spans 16 residues.

The sample holds a few counts of this clonotype. The chain uses TRBV6-6 and TRBJ1-1, with D perhaps matching TRBD1 (6 bases). This CDR3 has 12 residues. Germline CDR1 MNHNY, CDR2 SVGAGI (reference sequence). V was cut by 6 bases and J by 4 bases, with 9 bases left in between. The CDR3 DNA reads TGTGCCAGCAGGGGCAGGGGCACTGAAGCTTTCTTT. Amino acids: CASRGRGTEAFF.

This clonotype was seen ten or more times. The chain joins TRBV12-3 or TRBV12-4 to TRBJ1-5, with unresolved D. Trimming took off 5 bases at V and 7 bases at J, with 12 bases between the two ends. This CDR3 region has 13 residues. The CDR3 here is CASSPFEVQPQHF. DNA for the CDR3: TGTGCCAGCAGTCCTTTTGAGGTCCAGCCCCAGCATTTT.